The source of this T cell receptor (beta chain) is a study of cytomegalovirus exposure and HLA in healthy donors (dated by TCRdb to the late 2010s). With regard to the full study: A later analysis indicated that the roughly 120 validation repertoires were generated on the platform also employed for the approximately 700 repertoires of the first cohort. The study aimed to test whether signatures of past pathogen exposure could be identified by cataloging public T cell receptors. In addition to the first cohort of several hundred subjects, a separate validation cohort of over 90 different subjects was used. To predict cytomegalovirus infection status, the study combined high-throughput TCR immunosequencing, statistical association of individual TCRs with disease status, and machine learning.

Libraries were prepared through the immunoSEQ multiplex PCR assay. Per the original workflow: A statistical classification framework was built to diagnose cytomegalovirus status from the catalog of TCR beta chain sequences. TCRdb took over this immuneACCESS table, retaining in-frame rearrangements with V and J assigned. Such tables are incomplete; in checked studies, under half of the missing clones stem from an unresolved V gene, and the remainder is unexplained. V and J calls and clone size are as listed in that table; D and trimming were resolved from the DNA. Counted in this sample were roughly 180,000 clones; about nine tenths of them appeared once. 6% to 8.5% of the sample belongs to the ten largest clones. Reading the germline V gene gives CDR1 ENHRY and CDR2 SYGVKD. Trimming takes 3 bases from V and 2 bases from J, and the germline ends sit 28 bases apart. The CDR3 spans 20 residues, from the cysteine through the phenylalanine. This entry keeps only the CDR3 DNA: 60 bases, framed from base 1.

With respect to this clone: No cognate antigen has been identified for it. Nothing much larger sits one base from this clone, and base qualities are not available.

General study outcomes and caveats: A later analysis lacked HLA typing for the validation cohort, so it scored co-occurrence in that cohort across all 120 repertoires. The classifier was reported to diagnose cytomegalovirus status with high specificity and sensitivity in both the original and validation cohorts. Subsequent analysis determined that TCRs grouped into clusters in the first cohort also showed a tendency toward co-occurrence across the approximately 110 validation repertoires, and 94% of cluster scores exceeded 0. The study gave a list of roughly 150 TCR beta chains associated with cytomegalovirus. The authors suggested that the approach could potentially be extended to other disease states and immunological phenotypes. Across donors, most TCR sequences were observed very rarely, whereas some public TCRs were present in many individuals. In vitro tests confirmed that three of the cytomegalovirus-associated TCR beta chains recognize cytomegalovirus antigens.

The donors belonged to the validation cohort of about 120 subjects, which was separate from the 666-subject first cohort. Sequencing input: PBMCs. This TCR was recovered from a man aged 25-45 years in good health and CMV-seropositive. The rearrangement joined TRBV10-3 to TRBJ1-2, with a weak D call of TRBD1 (6 bases match). The nucleotide sequence reads as follows: TGTGCCATCAGTGACCCGTCCCCTTCGGGGGCGCGGGGAGGAAACTATGGCTACACCTTC. Its amino acids are CAISDPSPSGARGGNYGYTF.